This T cell receptor beta chain is drawn from a study of T cell repertoires in cytomegalovirus infection. Study-wide context: Indications came from public TCR beta signatures; they pointed to CMV infection and to a matching HLA type.

General study findings and limits: CMV-specific TCR beta clonotypes restricted by HLA-C were the ones dominating the ex vivo response. Cumulative public TCR beta family frequency identified carriers of CMV plus the relevant HLA.

This clonotype was seen ten or more times. What it recognizes is unknown. One entry per CDR3 protein, called by TCRdb with MiXCR from the reads. The table has about 450,000 distinct CDR3 sequences, approximately 32% seen once. The CDR3 runs 16 residues. Germline CDR1 reads LGHNA; CDR2 reads YNFKEQ. Unmatched junction bases numbered 0, after V lost 1 base and J lost 0 bases. The sample comprised PBMCs. The rearrangement uses TRBV4-2 and TRBJ2-6, with TRBD1 matching over 7 bases. The clonotype originates from a human donor in good health (CMV status not recorded). Some clones in this sample may be carry-over from other donors' samples. CDR3 loop: CASSQAGGSGANVLTF. The CDR3 bases are TGTGCCAGCAGCCAAGCAGGGGGCTCTGGGGCCAACGTCCTGACTTTC.